Following are 10 T cell receptor beta chains from one sample sequenced in a study of vaccination and CD4 T cells after COVID-19 (dated by TCRdb to between 2022 and 2023). This specimen's treatment or condition label, per the study, means: roughly 10-day PBMC culture with coronavirus spike peptide pools or control peptides (ViraFEST assay). CD4+ T cells from unexposed donors were collected before the COVID-19 pandemic (2011-2018). Library generation was performed with PCR. This sample was sequenced with an Illumina iSeq 100. DNA from cultured CD4+ T cells underwent TCR sequencing with the Oncomine TCR Beta short-read assay at the Johns Hopkins FTIC core. The QIAamp micro DNA kit was used to extract genomic DNA from the cultured CD4+ T cells. The raw public reads went through TCRdb reprocessing: fastp at Q25, MiXCR clone calling, in-frame beta chains kept. Rows matching on CDR3 protein sequence are summarized as one entry with the most common DNA and genes. This sample comprises around 10,000 distinct CDR3 sequences, approximately 37% of them detected only once. Roughly 21% of the sample is in the top ten clones.

Their recognized antigens are unknown. Sequencing used CD4+ T cells from blood, cultured in vitro. The receptor set was obtained from a human donor in good health.

The chain carries TRBV28 and TRBJ1-5, with 8 bases fitting TRBD1. Trimming removed 4 bases from V and 5 bases from J; junction bases left unmatched: 7. Per the germline V gene, CDR1 is MDHEN and CDR2 is SYDVKM. This CDR3 has 15 amino acids. The CDR3 DNA reads as TGTGCCAGCAGTTCCGGACAGGGTTGGGATCAGCCCCAGCATTTT. Protein sequence: CASSSGQGWDQPQHF.

This chain links TRBV20-1 with TRBJ2-1, with D perhaps given as TRBD1 or TRBD2 (7 bases each). The CDR3 length is 14 residues. Germline CDR1 DFQATT, CDR2 SNEGSKA (reference sequence). V lost 5 bases, J lost 8 bases, and 19 bases lay in between. The CDR3 here is CSAPGGGRDDEQFF. The CDR3 bases are TGCAGTGCTCCAGGGGGGGGGAGGGACGATGAGCAGTTCTTC.

The rearrangement links TRBV18 to TRBJ2-5, with a possible D match to TRBD1 (5 bases). The V end lost 1 base, the J end lost 5 bases, and 14 bases lay between the germline ends. The CDR3 is 15 amino acids. Germline V gives CDR1 KGHSH, CDR2 LQKENI. CDR3 in amino acids: CASSPLASAGETQYF. The DNA of the CDR3 is TGTGCCAGCTCACCACTGGCCTCAGCAGGGGAGACCCAGTACTTC. The complete variable domain, with remaining parts taken from reference TRBV18 and TRBJ2-5, reads NAGVMQNPRHLVRRRGQEARLRCSPMKGHSHVYWYRQLPEEGLKFMVYLQKENIIDESGMPKERFSAEFPKEGPSILRIQQVVRGDSAAYFCASSPLASAGETQYFGPGTRLLVL.

This sequence joins TRBV7-3 and TRBJ2-1; D gene ambiguous. The V gene lost 4 bases and the J gene lost 4 bases, with 8 bases spanning the gap. The germline CDR1 and CDR2 sequences are SGHTA and FQGTGA. The CDR3 contains 13 residues. Here the CDR3 DNA reads TGTGCCAGCAGCTCGGAACCGTACAATGAGCAGTTCTTC. Protein: CASSSEPYNEQFF. The full variable domain, in which reference TRBV7-3 and TRBJ2-1 provide the parts outside the CDR3, is GAGVSQTPSNKVTEKGKYVELRCDPISGHTALYWYRQSLGQGPEFLIYFQGTGAADDSGLPNDRFFAVRPEGSVSTLKIQRTERGDSAVYLCASSSEPYNEQFFGPGTRLTVL.

The rearrangement links TRBV19 to TRBJ2-7; D gene uncertain. CDR3 size: 15 residues. The V gene lost 3 bases and the J gene lost 0 bases, with 12 bases spanning the gap. Germline lookup yields CDR1 LNHDA and CDR2 SQIVND (reference sequence). The CDR3 spells CASSIVGPPSYEQYF. Here the CDR3 DNA reads TGTGCCAGTAGTATCGTAGGGCCCCCCTCCTACGAGCAGTACTTC. The full variable domain, its missing parts supplied by reference TRBV19 and TRBJ2-7, is DGGITQSPKYLFRKEGQNVTLSCEQNLNHDAMYWYRQDPGQGLRLIYYSQIVNDFQKGDIAEGYSVSREKKESFPLTVTSAQKNPTAFYLCASSIVGPPSYEQYFGPGTRLTVT.

The chain joins TRBV20-1 to TRBJ2-1, with a weak D call TRBD1 (6 bases). CDR3 length: 14 amino acids. CDR1 and CDR2 (germline): DFQATT, SNEGSKA (reference sequence). The ends were cut back, 1 base at V and 4 bases at J, with 11 bases in the middle. CDR3 protein: CSARGTVNYNEQFF. The DNA of the CDR3 is TGCAGTGCTAGAGGGACAGTGAATTACAATGAGCAGTTCTTC.

The V call is TRBV7-6, the J call TRBJ1-6; possibly TRBD1 for D (5 bases). Germline V lookup: CDR1 SGHVS, CDR2 FNYEAQ. V shed 1 base and J shed 0 bases, with 13 bases lying between them. The CDR3 length is 18 residues. The CDR3 spells CASSLEARGSSYNSPLHF. CDR3 nucleotide sequence: TGTGCCAGCAGCTTAGAGGCTAGGGGCAGCTCCTATAATTCACCCCTCCACTTT.

The chain joins TRBV7-8 to TRBJ1-2; possible D gene TRBD1, 5 bases. This CDR3 contains 13 residues. The V end was cut by 5 bases, the J end by 4 bases, with 11 bases between. Germline CDR1 reads SGHVS; CDR2 reads FQNEAQ. CDR3 nucleotides: TGTGCCAGCAGCCCTAGGGGCAGCTATGGCTACACCTTC. As protein: CASSPRGSYGYTF.

This chain uses TRBV28 with TRBJ2-7, with a weak D call TRBD1 (6 bases). V was cut by 6 bases and J by 0 bases, with 15 bases left in between. The CDR3 is 15 amino acids. Germline V gene sequence: CDR1 MDHEN, CDR2 SYDVKM. DNA of the CDR3: TGTGCCAGCAGCACCACAGGGTCTAGCTCCTACGAGCAGTACTTC. Residues: CASSTTGSSSYEQYF.

J is TRBJ2-7 and V is TRBV5-1; 8 nucleotides agree with TRBD2. The length of the CDR3 is 15 residues. V lost 0 bases and J lost 3; bases outside the gene matches: 5. Germline-derived CDR1 and CDR2 are SGHRS and YFSETQ. CDR3 DNA sequence: TGCGCCAGCAGCTTGGATGCGGGAGGCTTCTACGAGCAGTACTTC. Protein product: CASSLDAGGFYEQYF.